The 13 T cell receptor beta chains below all came from one sample that was sequenced in a study of blood T cell repertoires in COVID-19. The assay was immunoSEQ multiplex PCR, and TCRdb's table has in-frame clones only and misses some. Here the sample spans approximately 200,000 clones, about 81% being singletons. The sample comprised peripheral blood. The receptors were sampled from an elderly woman with COVID-19, enrolled during active disease.

This clone was detected only a few times. V and J are TRBV4-2 and TRBJ1-1, with D unclear. V was trimmed by 0 bases and J by 5 bases, leaving 7 bases between them. Looked up from germline, CDR1 is LGHNA and CDR2 is YNFKEQ. The CDR3 totals 13 residues. The CDR3 spells CASSQEWETEAFF. The CDR3 bases are TGTGCCAGCAGCCAAGAATGGGAGACTGAAGCTTTCTTT.

This chain links TRBV29-1 with TRBJ2-2, with 9 bases matching TRBD1. V was pared by 5 bases and J by 5 bases, with 6 bases of the junction left unmatched. The V gene's germline CDR1 is SQVTM and CDR2 ANQGSEA. This CDR3 region has 14 residues. The DNA for the CDR3 is TGCAGCGTTAGAACAGGGGGCCGGACCGGGGAGCTGTTTTTT. This encodes CSVRTGGRTGELFF.

This chain uses TRBV9 with TRBJ2-1; the match to TRBD1 covers 7 bases. This CDR3 has 14 amino acids. Germline V gene sequence: CDR1 SGDLS, CDR2 YYNGEE. The junction had 7 bases not matched to a gene; V was cut back by 2 bases and J by 8 bases. CDR3 sequence: CASSVGQDGDEQFF. The CDR3 region has the DNA TGTGCCAGCAGCGTTGGACAGGATGGGGATGAGCAGTTCTTC.

The chain combines TRBV10-3 with TRBJ2-3; D gene unclear. There are 11 residues in the CDR3. V lost 6 bases and J lost 8, with 9 bases in between. Germline CDR1 ENHRY, CDR2 SYGVKD. Written as DNA, the CDR3 is TGTGCCATCAGCGCACAGAGTACGCAGTATTTT. This gives the protein CAISAQSTQYF.

The chain carries TRBV10-1 and TRBJ2-7, with unresolved D. CDR1 and CDR2 from the germline V gene are WNHNN and SYGVQD (reference sequence). There are 12 residues in the CDR3. V was clipped by 4 bases and J by 2 bases, with 6 bases between them. In nucleotides, the CDR3 is TGCGCCAGCAGTGCGGAGACCTACGAGCAGTACTTC. Amino acids: CASSAETYEQYF.

The genes are TRBV19 and TRBJ2-5; 9 nucleotides agree with TRBD1. The CDR3 contains 13 residues. Germline assignment: CDR1 LNHDA and CDR2 SQIVND (reference sequence). The junction had 0 bases not matched to a gene; V was cut back by 4 bases and J by 3 bases. In DNA, the CDR3 is TGTGCCAGTAGTAGGACAGGGGAAGAGACCCAGTACTTC. This gives the protein CASSRTGEETQYF.

The rearrangement uses TRBV24-1 and TRBJ2-3; maybe TRBD1 (5 bases). V lost 2 bases and J lost 7, with 15 bases in between. Germline V lookup: CDR1 KGHDR, CDR2 SFDVKD. CDR3 size: 15 residues. The CDR3 DNA reads as TGTGCCACCAGTGATTCTGGGCAGGGTGGGTATACGCAGTATTTT. Its translation is CATSDSGQGGYTQYF.

The rearrangement joins TRBV27 to TRBJ1-5; D not resolved. V was pared by 0 bases and J by 1 base, with 4 bases between. This CDR3 contains 14 residues. From germline, CDR1 is MNHEY and CDR2 SMNVEV (reference sequence). Written as DNA, the CDR3 is TGTGCCAGCAGTTTATCGAGGAGCAATCAGCCCCAGCATTTT. Translated, it gives CASSLSRSNQPQHF.

This chain connects TRBV5-6 to TRBJ2-5; 7 nucleotides line up with TRBD2. Germline loops: CDR1 SGHDT, CDR2 YYEEEE. CDR3 length: 15 residues. V trimming: 4 bases; J trimming: 5 bases; junction bases outside the gene matches: 11. CDR3 loop: CASSPSGRGRETQYF. In nucleotides, the CDR3 is TGTGCCAGCAGCCCCAGTGGGAGGGGACGGGAGACCCAGTACTTC.

The V gene is TRBV27, the J gene TRBJ2-3; D might be TRBD2 (5 bases). Trimming took off 0 bases at V and 4 bases at J, with 11 bases between the two ends. Germline V gene sequence: CDR1 MNHEY, CDR2 SMNVEV (reference sequence). This CDR3 has 15 residues. CDR3 in DNA: TGTGCCAGCAGTTTATCGATGGGGAGCCCAGATACGCAGTATTTT. Translated, it gives CASSLSMGSPDTQYF.

This chain connects TRBV11-2 to TRBJ1-2, with D uncertain. Germline assignment: CDR1 SGHAT and CDR2 FQNNGV. The ends were cut back, 1 base at V and 1 base at J, with 10 bases in the middle. The CDR3 length is 15 residues. CDR3 in DNA: TGTGCCAGCAGCTTAGCTCCGGGTATTAACTATGGCTACACCTTC. Translating gives CASSLAPGINYGYTF.

This chain links TRBV6-1 with TRBJ1-1; a possible D gene is TRBD1 (6 bases). V was cut by 3 bases and J by 11 bases, with 16 bases left in between. The CDR3 extends over 13 amino acids. The germline V gene encodes CDR1 MNHNS and CDR2 SASEGT. In nucleotides, the CDR3 is TGTGCCAGCAGTGATTGGGCAGGGGCTAAGGCTTTCTTT. This gives the protein CASSDWAGAKAFF.

V gene TRBV11-2 combines with J gene TRBJ1-4; 8 nucleotides match TRBD1. The V and J ends lost 2 bases and 4 bases, in that order; junction bases with no gene match: 9. CDR3 length: 17 residues. Germline V gene sequence: CDR1 SGHAT, CDR2 FQNNGV. CDR3 region: CASSLNSAGGYNEKLFF. The DNA for the CDR3 is TGTGCCAGCAGCTTAAACTCGGCAGGGGGCTATAATGAAAAACTGTTTTTT.